The source of this TCR beta chain is a study of human T cells and chemical hapten exposure. Study as a whole: Small volume differences among pooled libraries mainly caused per-sample TCR yield variation.

Overall study findings and caveats: The donor cohort had alopecia, so its immune response may not match that of healthy people.

Trimming stripped 0 bases from V and 5 bases from J, with 4 bases between. This CDR3 spans 12 amino acids. Per the germline V gene, CDR1 is KGHSH and CDR2 is LQKENI. This clonotype was found a few times. Antigen unknown. TCRdb re-called the RACE reads through MiXCR, storing one row per CDR3 protein. The table has 82,000 or so distinct CDR3 sequences, 10% to 15% seen once. Time point meaning: patch test 3, about 24 weeks after DPC sensitization. Described treatment: therapeutic diphenylcyclopropenone sensitization with weekly scalp DPC. This chain connects TRBV18 to TRBJ2-5, with D unclear. This clonotype was sampled from a woman aged 45-60 years with alopecia areata. Some clones in this sample may be carry-over from other donors' samples. The starting material was whole blood, obtained in connection with sensitization to the hapten diphenylcyclopropenone (DPC). The CDR3 coding sequence is TGTGCCAGCTCACCACCTAAGGAGACCCAGTACTTC. Translating gives CASSPPKETQYF.